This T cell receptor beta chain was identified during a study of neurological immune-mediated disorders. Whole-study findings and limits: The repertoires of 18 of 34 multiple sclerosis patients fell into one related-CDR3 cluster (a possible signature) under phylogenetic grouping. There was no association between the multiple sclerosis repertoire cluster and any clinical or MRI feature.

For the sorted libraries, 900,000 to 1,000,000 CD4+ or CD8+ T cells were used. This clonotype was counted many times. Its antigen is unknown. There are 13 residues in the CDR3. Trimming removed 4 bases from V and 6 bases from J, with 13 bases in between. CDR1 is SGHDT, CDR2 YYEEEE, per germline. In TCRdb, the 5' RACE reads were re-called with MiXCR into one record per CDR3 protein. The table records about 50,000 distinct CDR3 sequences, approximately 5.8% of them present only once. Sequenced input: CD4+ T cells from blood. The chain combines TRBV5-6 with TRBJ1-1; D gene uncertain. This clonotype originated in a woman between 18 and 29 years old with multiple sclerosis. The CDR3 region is CASSPRRAAEAFF. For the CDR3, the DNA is TGTGCCAGCAGCCCCCGTAGGGCGGCTGAAGCTTTCTTT.